The 21 T cell receptor beta chains below were found in one sample sequenced in a study of shared clonotypes between healthy human individuals. Using immunoSEQ multiplex PCR, the repertoire was profiled, and TCRdb retains in-frame clones only, with some absent. There are roughly 2,500,000 clones in the sample; under 95% occur only once, and roughly 0.39% lies in the top ten. Specimen: naive CD4+ T cells from PBMCs. Specified subset: CD45RA+ positively selected. Receptors were obtained from a man in his late teens or twenties in good health. Some clones in this sample may be carry-over from other donors' samples.

V usage is TRBV7-8 and J usage is TRBJ2-4, with 8 nucleotides matching TRBD1. The J segment lost 7 bases and the V segment lost 3 bases, leaving 8 bases of the junction unmatched. In germline, CDR1 is SGHVS, CDR2 FQNEAQ. This CDR3 comprises 15 residues. The CDR3 here is CASSFTGTGRNIQYF. The CDR3 bases are TGTGCCAGCAGCTTCACCGGGACAGGAAGGAACATTCAGTACTTC.

The table lists this clone with a count of one. The chain is built from TRBV7-2 and TRBJ2-5; TRBD1 aligns across 7 bases. Unmatched junction bases numbered 8, after V lost 4 bases and J lost 3 bases. The CDR3 has 15 amino acids. Germline V CDR1 and CDR2: SGHTA, FQGNSA. The CDR3 sequence: CASSYSPGQEETQYF. The CDR3 DNA reads as TGTGCCAGCAGCTACTCCCCCGGACAGGAAGAGACCCAGTACTTC.

This clone was observed a single time. The chain uses TRBV5-1 and TRBJ2-5, with D possibly being TRBD2 (6 bases). The germline V gene has CDR1 SGHRS and CDR2 YFSETQ. Trimming shortened V by 3 bases and J by 4 bases, and 16 bases separated the two germline ends. The CDR3 is 15 residues long. The DNA of the CDR3 is TGCGCCAGCAGCTCGGGAGCGGGTTTGATAGAGACCCAGTACTTC. It yields the protein CASSSGAGLIETQYF.

The chain joins TRBV4-3 to TRBJ2-3, with TRBD2 matching 7 bases. V dropped 0 bases and J dropped 1; count of bases not matched to a gene: 10. The CDR3 totals 18 residues. Germline CDR1 reads LGHNA; CDR2 reads YSLEER. The CDR3 spells CASSQDMRGSWGTDTQYF. As DNA, the CDR3 is TGCGCCAGCAGCCAAGATATGCGCGGGAGCTGGGGCACAGATACGCAGTATTTT.

The V gene is TRBV14, the J gene TRBJ2-5; possible D gene TRBD2, 6 bases. Germline V gives CDR1 SGHDN, CDR2 FVKESK. Trimming shortened V by 1 base and J by 1 base, and 13 bases separated the two germline ends. This CDR3 is built from 16 residues. In DNA form, the CDR3 reads TGTGCCAGCAGCCAAGTGGGTGCGGGACGCCAAGAGACCCAGTACTTC. Translating gives CASSQVGAGRQETQYF.

On this clone itself: Other DNA sequences in this specimen translate into the identical CDR3. The gene calls are TRBV5-1 and TRBJ2-3; 7 bases map to TRBD2. In germline, CDR1 is SGHRS, CDR2 YFSETQ. Trimming took 4 bases from V and 0 from J; bases not matched to a gene: 8. The CDR3 totals 16 residues. The CDR3 bases are TGCGCCAGCAGCCCCGGCGCTAGCGGTAGCACAGATACGCAGTATTTT. This sequence encodes CASSPGASGSTDTQYF.

The chain recombines TRBV29-1 with TRBJ1-1, with D perhaps matching TRBD1 (6 bases). Trimming took 5 bases from V and 4 from J, leaving 14 bases between them. Germline V gives CDR1 SQVTM, CDR2 ANQGSEA. This CDR3 has 13 amino acids. CDR3 nucleotides: TGCAGCGTTTCCGGACAGACTCGCACTGAAGCTTTCTTT. It codes for CSVSGQTRTEAFF.

The rearrangement joins TRBV6-6 to TRBJ1-3; 11 nucleotides align to TRBD1. This CDR3 comprises 15 residues. V lost 0 bases to trimming and J lost 9 bases; unmatched junction nucleotides: 4. Looked up from germline, CDR1 is MNHNY and CDR2 is SVGAGI (reference sequence). In nucleotides, the CDR3 is TGTGCCAGCAGTTACTCGGACAGGGGGCCGGGCACCATATATTTT. Its translation: CASSYSDRGPGTIYF.

With respect to this clone: This CDR3 is also generated by other DNA sequences in the sample. This chain links TRBV28 with TRBJ2-7; D perhaps matches TRBD2 (6 bases). CDR1 and CDR2 from the germline V gene are MDHEN and SYDVKM. The CDR3 has 13 residues. Deletions cut 3 bases from V and 4 bases from J, with 10 bases between. The CDR3 nucleotides read TGTGCCAGCAGTTTTGTGGCGGGGTACGAGCAGTACTTC. Its translation: CASSFVAGYEQYF.

The chain carries TRBV19 and TRBJ1-2, with D maybe TRBD1 (6 bases). V was shortened by 3 bases and J by 7 bases, with 18 bases between the two germline ends. Germline V CDR1 and CDR2: LNHDA, SQIVND (reference sequence). This CDR3 comprises 15 residues. For the CDR3, the DNA is TGTGCCAGTAGTATTGTGCTGGCAGGGGCCCTTGGCTACACCTTC. Its translation is CASSIVLAGALGYTF.

V gene TRBV5-1 combines with J gene TRBJ2-1, with 8 bases lining up with TRBD2. Germline V gene sequence: CDR1 SGHRS, CDR2 YFSETQ. The CDR3 spans 15 residues. V dropped 4 bases and J dropped 0; count of bases not matched to a gene: 3. CDR3 nucleotides: TGCGCCAGCAGCGATAGCGGGACCTCCTACAATGAGCAGTTCTTC. It translates to CASSDSGTSYNEQFF.

CDR3 nucleotide sequence: TGTGCCAGTAGGATCGCGGGAGATCCAACTGGAAACACCATATATTTT. This gives the protein CASRIAGDPTGNTIYF. V gene TRBV19 combines with J gene TRBJ1-3; D is unresolved. Germline lookup yields CDR1 LNHDA and CDR2 SQIVND (reference sequence). The V and J ends lost 6 bases and 2 bases respectively, with 17 bases between them. The CDR3 has 16 amino acids.

The chain recombines TRBV7-2 with TRBJ2-5; D is unresolved. Trimming removed 4 bases at V and 2 bases at J, with 11 bases between. This CDR3 region has 14 residues. Germline CDR1 is SGHTA and CDR2 is FQGNSA. The DNA of the CDR3 is TGTGCCAGCAGCTACCTGACCAGTCAAGAGACCCAGTACTTC. Its protein is CASSYLTSQETQYF.

CDR3 protein: CASSLRGTGYSGANVLTF. The CDR3 DNA follows: TGTGCCAGCAGCTTGCGGGGGACAGGGTACTCTGGGGCCAACGTCCTGACTTTC. This chain uses TRBV5-4 with TRBJ2-6; TRBD1 aligns across 9 bases. The CDR3 sequence is 18 residues long. The V gene's germline CDR1 is SGHNT and CDR2 YYREEE (reference sequence). J gave up 0 bases and V 1 base, and 5 bases lay outside the gene matches.

The chain uses TRBV5-1 and TRBJ1-1, with D possibly being TRBD1 (5 bases). From germline, CDR1 is SGHRS and CDR2 YFSETQ. This CDR3 contains 14 residues. V lost 0 bases and J lost 2, with 8 bases in between. The CDR3 bases are TGCGCCAGCAGCTTGGGCAGGGATAACACTGAAGCTTTCTTT. Its protein is CASSLGRDNTEAFF.

V usage is TRBV28 and J usage is TRBJ2-4; D might be TRBD1 or TRBD2, each matching 5 bases. V was clipped by 5 bases and J by 12 bases, with 17 bases between them. The CDR3 runs to 13 residues. From germline, CDR1 is MDHEN and CDR2 SYDVKM. DNA for the CDR3: TGTGCCAGCAGTCAAGGGACCCCTCGGGGTCAGTACTTC. This translates into CASSQGTPRGQYF.

This rearrangement joins TRBV2 to TRBJ2-7; D is uncertain. The CDR3 sequence is 15 residues long. Germline V lookup: CDR1 SNHLY, CDR2 FYNNEI. The germline V and J ends were trimmed by 1 base and 1 base, with 11 bases remaining between them. CDR3 sequence reads: CASSEEEVGSYEQYF. The CDR3 DNA reads as TGTGCCAGCAGTGAAGAAGAGGTAGGATCCTACGAGCAGTACTTC. Combining the CDR3 with reference TRBV2 and TRBJ2-7 gives the whole variable domain EPEVTQTPSHQVTQMGQEVILRCVPISNHLYFYWYRQILGQKVEFLVSFYNNEISEKSEIFDDQFSVERPDGSNFTLKIRSTKLEDSAMYFCASSEEEVGSYEQYFGPGTRLTVT.

The genes are TRBV11-2 and TRBJ2-1, with 9 positions matching TRBD2. CDR3 length equals 13 residues. Losses at the gene ends were 5 bases for V and 12 bases for J; bases not matched to a gene: 8. Germline V gene sequence: CDR1 SGHAT, CDR2 FQNNGV. CDR3 nucleotide sequence: TGTGCCAGCAGCGCGGGACTAGCTGGTGGGCAGTTCTTC. It specifies CASSAGLAGGQFF.

Note on this clone: The same CDR3 can be traced to other DNA sequences in this sample. The chain employs TRBV5-1 and TRBJ1-1, with D uncertain. The CDR3 is 14 residues long. Trimming pared 0 bases from V and 0 bases from J, leaving 6 bases between. The germline gives CDR1 SGHRS, CDR2 YFSETQ. The DNA for the CDR3 is TGCGCCAGCAGCTTGGGTGGAGTGAACACTGAAGCTTTCTTT. Translating gives CASSLGGVNTEAFF.

The genes are TRBV9 and TRBJ2-2, with D perhaps matching TRBD1 or TRBD2 (6 bases each). CDR3 length: 16 residues. Germline CDR1 SGDLS, CDR2 YYNGEE. Between the trimmed V and J ends, which lost 0 bases and 4 bases, there was a span of 13 bases. The CDR3 loop reads CASSVEVRGGTGELFF. Written as DNA, the CDR3 is TGTGCCAGCAGCGTAGAGGTCAGGGGAGGCACCGGGGAGCTGTTTTTT.

This clone has only one observation. The chain recombines TRBV30 with TRBJ2-7; D is possibly TRBD1 (5 bases). Between the trimmed V and J ends, which lost 8 bases and 7 bases, there was a span of 15 bases. The CDR3 spans 11 residues. The germline V gene has CDR1 GTSNPN and CDR2 SVGIG (reference sequence). The CDR3 sequence: CAGAGYREQYF. The CDR3 DNA is TGTGCCGGGGCAGGGTATCGGGAGCAGTACTTC.